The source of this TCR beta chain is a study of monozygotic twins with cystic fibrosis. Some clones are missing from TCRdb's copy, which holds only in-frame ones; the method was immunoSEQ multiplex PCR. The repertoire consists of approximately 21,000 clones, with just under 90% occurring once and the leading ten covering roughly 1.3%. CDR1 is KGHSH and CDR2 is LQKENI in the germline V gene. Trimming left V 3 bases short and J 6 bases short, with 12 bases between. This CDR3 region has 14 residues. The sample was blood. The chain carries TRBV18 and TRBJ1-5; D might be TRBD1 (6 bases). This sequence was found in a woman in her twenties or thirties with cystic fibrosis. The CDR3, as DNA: TGTGCCAGCTCACCCACCGGCAGGGGTCAGCCCCAGCATTTT. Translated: CASSPTGRGQPQHF. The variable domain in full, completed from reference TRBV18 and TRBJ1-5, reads NAGVMQNPRHLVRRRGQEARLRCSPMKGHSHVYWYRQLPEEGLKFMVYLQKENIIDESGMPKERFSAEFPKEGPSILRIQQVVRGDSAAYFCASSPTGRGQPQHFGDGTRLSIL.